The rows below give T cell receptor beta chains drawn from one sample of a study of patients and donors after allogeneic stem cell transplantation. TCRdb reprocessed the RT-PCR reads with MiXCR, giving one entry per CDR3 protein. This table has approximately 160,000 distinct CDR3 sequences, approximately 28% appearing once. The material sequenced was blood, either unsorted or a sorted T cell fraction (not recorded which). The receptors were gathered from a human donor who was either an allogeneic HSCT recipient or a stem cell or donor lymphocyte infusion donor (not recorded which). It is not recorded whose cells these are; they may come from a transplant donor. Both conserved end residues are part of each CDR3. D genes are given only for firm matches. For some rows the clone size is stated as once, few or many, or as a class when expanded; others skip it.

TRBV7-6,NA,TRBJ1-5,many,TGTGCCAGCAGCTTAGACGGGGGCTATCAGCCCCAGCATTTT,CASSLDGGYQPQHF
TRBV20-1,NA,TRBJ1-3,few,TGCAGTGCTAGACGAACAGGGATCGCTGGAAACACCATATATTTT,CSARRTGIAGNTIYF
TRBV18,NA,TRBJ2-5,few,TGTGCCAGCTCCCTGGGAACTGCGGAAGAGACCCAGTACTTC,CASSLGTAEETQYF
TRBV11-2,TRBD1,TRBJ1-1,NA,TGTGCCAGCAGCAGAGGAGACAGGGTGACTGAAGCTTTCTTT,CASSRGDRVTEAFF
TRBV12-3/TRBV12-4,TRBD2,TRBJ2-1,NA,TGTGCCAGCAGTTGGCTAGCGGGAGGGAGGGATGAGCAGTTCTTC,CASSWLAGGRDEQFF
TRBV4-2,NA,TRBJ1-4,NA,TGTGCCAGCAGCCACCCGGGGGAAAGGGCTAATGAAAAACTGTTTTTT,CASSHPGERANEKLFF
TRBV15,TRBD2,TRBJ2-1,few,TGTGCCACCAGCCGGGGAGCGGGAGGGCGGAATGAGCAGTTCTTC,CATSRGAGGRNEQFF
TRBV4-3,NA,TRBJ2-7,few,TGCGCCAGCAGCCAGGACACATCCTACGAGCAGTACTTC,CASSQDTSYEQYF
TRBV21-1,NA,TRBJ1-1,few,TGTGCCAGCAACAACCGGGACAGGGAAGGGACGAACACTGAAGCTTTCTTT,CASNNRDREGTNTEAFF
TRBV4-1,TRBD1,TRBJ2-7,NA,TGCGCCAGCAGCCAAGATTGGGGACAGGCTGGGGGCTACGAGCAGTACTTC,CASSQDWGQAGGYEQYF
TRBV4-2,NA,TRBJ1-5,few,TGTGCCAGCAGACCATCACGGGGGTTGAATCAGCCCCAGCATTTT,CASRPSRGLNQPQHF
TRBV7-6,NA,TRBJ1-4,NA,TGTGCCAGCAGCCCCGGACAGAGCTCTGCAACTAATGAAAAACTGTTTTTT,CASSPGQSSATNEKLFF
TRBV28,NA,TRBJ1-5,NA,TGTGCCAGCAGTCCCGGACAAGGGCGCAATCAGCCCCAGCATTTT,CASSPGQGRNQPQHF